This T cell receptor beta chain was recorded in a study of T cells in tuberculosis. Method: immunoSEQ multiplex PCR; TCRdb's copy keeps in-frame clones and lacks some. Of 25,000 to 35,000 clones in the sample, around 95% were seen once. Study-wide results and caveats: Active tuberculosis TCR-alpha repertoires lay closer to GMM-specific TCRs than IGRA-negative controls, suggesting clonal expansion. Shorter CDR3-alpha in active tuberculosis partly drove smaller distances.

On average about 92,000 T cells per donor were immunosequenced. As for this clone: What it binds is not known.

The J segment lost 5 bases and the V segment lost 3 bases, leaving 5 bases of the junction unmatched. The germline CDR1 and CDR2 sequences are SGHRS and YFSETQ. This CDR3 is 16 amino acids long. The sequenced sample consisted of PBMCs. This sequence joins TRBV5-1 and TRBJ2-5, with 15 bases lining up with TRBD2. The source is a donor aged 10 to 29 with latent tuberculosis or without tuberculosis infection. The CDR3 sequence: CASSWTSGGAVETQYF. The CDR3 DNA reads TGCGCCAGCAGCTGGACTAGCGGGGGGGCGGTGGAGACCCAGTACTTC.